The text below deals with one TCR beta chain. Its antigen is not known. The germline gives CDR1 DFQATT, CDR2 SNEGSKA (reference sequence). Deletions cut 7 bases from V and 0 bases from J, with 18 bases between. The CDR3 has 15 residues. cDNA libraries for TCR beta contained unique molecular identifiers. The yield from about 1 to 10 million T cells was roughly 500,000 cDNA molecules in total. TCRdb analysed the PCR reads with MiXCR anew, one entry per CDR3 protein. This sample has about 820,000 distinct CDR3 sequences, with roughly 50% found just once. This entry belongs to a study of post-analysis software for immune sequencing data. General observations from the study: Versus controls, multiple sclerosis patients showed significantly lower diversity (normalized Chao1). Patients had higher frequencies than controls of five TRBV segments, including TRBV5-6, TRBV5-1 and TRBV20-1.

The sequence was collected from a girl between 5 and 17 years old with multiple sclerosis. The V gene is TRBV20-1, the J gene TRBJ2-5, with TRBD1 as a possible D gene (5 bases). Specimen: blood. CDR3 DNA: TGCAGTGTGGTTTCCGACAGAATGTACCAAGAGACCCAGTACTTC. Its protein is CSVVSDRMYQETQYF.